This T cell receptor beta chain was captured by sequencing in a study of CD8+ T cells in alopecia areata. The treatment was: oral pan-JAK inhibitor, 5-10 mg twice daily. CDR3 length equals 14 residues. Trimming pared 5 bases from V and 5 bases from J, leaving 15 bases between. The germline gives CDR1 MNHEY, CDR2 SMNVEV (reference sequence). Once RNA had been extracted, it was reverse transcribed into cDNA to act as the sequencing template. Sequenced by immunoSEQ multiplex PCR; TCRdb stores in-frame clones only, minus some. The table lists 160,000 or so clones, about three fifths of them singletons, with roughly 0.99% in the top ten.

The gene calls are TRBV27 and TRBJ2-5; D possibly corresponds to TRBD2 (6 bases). The origin of this receptor is a human donor with alopecia areata. The sequencing used CD4+ T cells sorted from blood, collected at week 4, from a patient treated with tofacitinib. Written as DNA, the CDR3 is TGTGCCAGCAGTCCCCGCCGGGGGTGGGAGACCCAGTACTTC. It encodes CASSPRRGWETQYF.